The present T cell receptor beta chain was sequenced within a study of Ad26.COV2.S vaccination and SARS-CoV-2 variants. Turning to the study itself: Dosing was one shot or two shots 56 days apart. Whole-study results and caveats: Across vaccine and placebo recipients, the breadth of non-spike TCRs was similar.

Treatment specified: around 19 received Ad26.COV2.S at low or high dose, single or two shots; 5 received placebo; per-sample allocation not given. Specimens were obtained on day 63 following the first vaccine or placebo injection. In the vaccine, an Ad26 vector expressed the SARS-CoV-2 spike of the Wuhan strain. The V end was cut by 0 bases, the J end by 0 bases, with 9 bases between. This CDR3 contains 15 residues. CDR1 and CDR2 (germline): MNHEY, SVGAGI. The protocol was immunoSEQ multiplex PCR, while the TCRdb copy is restricted to in-frame clones and leaves out a portion. The sample consists of around 400,000 clones, 83% of them appearing once. Notes on this clone: The antigen remains undetermined.

This receptor was taken from a person between 18 and 59 years old who received the Ad26.COV2.S COVID-19 vaccine or a placebo. Sequenced here: peripheral blood, sampled in a trial of Ad26.COV2.S vaccine versus placebo. The chain joins TRBV6-5 to TRBJ2-7; D may be TRBD2 (5 bases). The CDR3: CASSYSRRSSYEQYF. The CDR3 DNA reads TGTGCCAGCAGTTACTCACGGAGGAGCTCCTACGAGCAGTACTTC.